What follows describes a single T cell receptor beta chain. Its antigen remains unidentified. This sample stems from a study of T cells in localized non-small cell lung cancer. Findings of the study overall: Sequencing was limited to one tumor region, leaving the possibility of heterogeneity open. Measurement of T cell clonality placed uninvolved adjacent lung highest, above the level in tumor. Higher blood T cell density tracked longer overall survival. The study detected a median around 57 of the top 100 tumor clones in adjacent lung.

The CDR3 is 12 residues long. Deletions cut 5 bases from V and 4 bases from J, with 8 bases between. Germline loops: CDR1 MNHEY, CDR2 SVGAGI. The method was immunoSEQ multiplex PCR; TCRdb's version includes in-frame clones alone and lacks a portion of them. The repertoire has over 30,000 clones, about 85% of them found once; the top ten carry around a sixth. The sequences come from peripheral blood mononuclear cells, collected before any cancer treatment. The receptor's source is a man aged 35-69 years with stage III lung adenocarcinoma. V is TRBV6-5 and J is TRBJ1-2; TRBD1 is a possible D gene (5 bases). DNA for the CDR3: TGTGCCAGCAGTCCAGGGAGCTATGGCTACACCTTC. As protein: CASSPGSYGYTF.